A selection of T cell receptor beta chains follows, all from one sample in a study of T-cell reconstitution after alpha-beta-depleted transplantation in children. From the PCR reads, TCRdb called clonotypes with MiXCR, one entry per CDR3 protein. This table has 550,000 to 800,000 distinct CDR3 sequences, about an eighth appearing once. The specimen comprised PBMCs, sampled before TCRalphabeta/CD19-depleted stem cell transplant. Every receptor here comes from a girl aged 2 to 10 with congenital amegakaryocytic thrombocytopenia, due to receive a stem cell transplant. Both conserved end residues are part of each CDR3. The D gene is left open where the match is weak. Rows may omit the clone size; those that give it use once, few, many or a size class.

j_gene: TRBJ1-2; v_gene: TRBV30; abundance: few; d_gene: NA; CDR3aa: CAWSAVVGRQGYTF; CDR3nt: TGTGCCTGGAGTGCCGTGGTAGGAAGGCAGGGCTACACCTTC
j_gene: TRBJ2-7; v_gene: TRBV20-1; abundance: many; d_gene: NA; CDR3aa: CSAELGAGSYEQYF; CDR3nt: TGCAGTGCAGAACTCGGAGCGGGCTCCTACGAGCAGTACTTC
j_gene: TRBJ1-2; v_gene: TRBV28; abundance: many; d_gene: NA; CDR3aa: CASSLNRAGYGYTF; CDR3nt: TGTGCCAGCAGTTTGAACAGGGCCGGCTATGGCTACACCTTC
j_gene: TRBJ2-2; v_gene: TRBV12-3/TRBV12-4; abundance: few; d_gene: NA; CDR3aa: CASSLALQGLGTGELFF; CDR3nt: TGTGCCAGCAGTTTAGCCCTTCAGGGACTCGGAACCGGGGAGCTGTTTTTT
j_gene: TRBJ1-1; v_gene: TRBV20-1; abundance: many; d_gene: TRBD1; CDR3aa: CSARGRGRDLNTEAFF; CDR3nt: TGCAGTGCTAGAGGCAGGGGGCGAGATTTGAACACTGAAGCTTTCTTT
j_gene: TRBJ1-2; v_gene: TRBV7-9; abundance: NA; d_gene: NA; CDR3aa: CASSLRGVEGYTF; CDR3nt: TGTGCCAGCAGCTTACGGGGGGTCGAGGGCTACACCTTC
j_gene: TRBJ2-2; v_gene: TRBV6-5; abundance: few; d_gene: NA; CDR3aa: CASSYIVSSYPNTGELFF; CDR3nt: TGTGCCAGCAGTTACATTGTATCGTCCTACCCGAACACCGGGGAGCTGTTTTTT
j_gene: TRBJ2-1; v_gene: TRBV28; abundance: NA; d_gene: NA; CDR3aa: CASIGMGNSGHNEQFF; CDR3nt: TGTGCCAGCATTGGGATGGGGAATTCGGGTCACAATGAGCAGTTCTTC
j_gene: TRBJ2-7; v_gene: TRBV7-9; abundance: few; d_gene: TRBD1; CDR3aa: CASSPIDRASYEQYF; CDR3nt: TGTGCCAGCAGCCCAATAGACAGGGCGTCCTACGAGCAGTACTTC
j_gene: TRBJ2-1; v_gene: TRBV20-1; abundance: many; d_gene: NA; CDR3aa: CSARGQTYNEQFF; CDR3nt: TGCAGTGCAAGAGGACAGACCTACAATGAGCAGTTCTTC
j_gene: TRBJ2-1; v_gene: TRBV6-5; abundance: many; d_gene: NA; CDR3aa: CASGQGNEQFF; CDR3nt: TGTGCCAGCGGGCAGGGTAATGAGCAGTTCTTC
j_gene: TRBJ2-5; v_gene: TRBV5-1; abundance: many; d_gene: TRBD2; CDR3aa: CASSFTAGEETQYF; CDR3nt: TGCGCCAGCAGCTTCACGGCGGGAGAAGAGACCCAGTACTTC
j_gene: TRBJ1-2; v_gene: TRBV5-6; abundance: many; d_gene: TRBD1; CDR3aa: CASRTYRGAGYTF; CDR3nt: TGTGCCAGCCGAACATACAGGGGCGCTGGCTACACCTTC
j_gene: TRBJ2-3; v_gene: TRBV7-2; abundance: many; d_gene: TRBD2; CDR3aa: CASSPKLAFTDTQYF; CDR3nt: TGTGCCAGCAGCCCGAAACTAGCGTTCACAGATACGCAGTATTTT
j_gene: TRBJ1-1; v_gene: TRBV5-5; abundance: once; d_gene: NA; CDR3aa: CASSLSLRGLNTEAFF; CDR3nt: TGTGCCAGCAGCTTATCCTTACGGGGGTTAAACACTGAAGCTTTCTTT
j_gene: TRBJ2-1; v_gene: TRBV20-1; abundance: many; d_gene: TRBD2; CDR3aa: CSARDGRGAGGVSYNEQFF; CDR3nt: TGCAGTGCTAGAGATGGAAGGGGAGCGGGAGGGGTCTCCTACAATGAGCAGTTCTTC
j_gene: TRBJ2-5; v_gene: TRBV24-1; abundance: NA; d_gene: NA; CDR3aa: CATSDRRAAQETQYF; CDR3nt: TGTGCCACCAGTGACCGCCGGGCGGCCCAAGAGACCCAGTACTTC
j_gene: TRBJ1-1; v_gene: TRBV3-1; abundance: NA; d_gene: NA; CDR3aa: CASSQDMRGDNTEAFF; CDR3nt: TGTGCCAGCAGCCAAGATATGAGGGGGGACAACACTGAAGCTTTCTTT
j_gene: TRBJ2-5; v_gene: TRBV25-1; abundance: NA; d_gene: TRBD2; CDR3aa: CASSERGLAGPQETQYF; CDR3nt: TGTGCCAGCAGTGAACGCGGACTAGCGGGGCCACAAGAGACCCAGTACTTC
j_gene: TRBJ2-1; v_gene: TRBV27; abundance: NA; d_gene: NA; CDR3aa: CASSLGVGHPVYNEQFF; CDR3nt: TGTGCCAGCAGTTTAGGGGTCGGACACCCGGTCTACAATGAGCAGTTCTTC
j_gene: TRBJ1-1; v_gene: TRBV12-3/TRBV12-4; abundance: few; d_gene: NA; CDR3aa: CASSFMSEAFF; CDR3nt: TGTGCCAGCAGTTTTATGTCTGAAGCTTTCTTT
j_gene: TRBJ1-1; v_gene: TRBV20-1; abundance: NA; d_gene: NA; CDR3aa: CSAITQHDEAFF; CDR3nt: TGCAGTGCTATCACCCAACACGATGAAGCTTTCTTT
j_gene: TRBJ2-1; v_gene: TRBV4-1; abundance: NA; d_gene: NA; CDR3aa: CASSHPHRLPSVNEQFF; CDR3nt: TGCGCCAGCAGCCATCCCCATCGGCTTCCCTCAGTTAATGAGCAGTTCTTC
j_gene: TRBJ2-2; v_gene: TRBV7-8; abundance: once; d_gene: NA; CDR3aa: CASSLVVNWGTGELFF; CDR3nt: TGTGCCAGCAGCTTAGTGGTCAACTGGGGCACCGGGGAGCTGTTTTTT
j_gene: TRBJ2-1; v_gene: TRBV7-2; abundance: NA; d_gene: NA; CDR3aa: CASSNPVGGLLYNEQFF; CDR3nt: TGTGCCAGCAGCAATCCCGTAGGTGGATTACTCTACAATGAGCAGTTCTTC